The T cell receptor (beta chain) described here comes from a study of blood T cell repertoires in COVID-19. Study summary: T cells, B-cell-depleted T cells, or PBMCs provided the cDNA or gDNA that served as material.

With 1 base clipped from V and 6 bases from J, the junction kept 5 bases outside the gene matches. Germline-derived CDR1 and CDR2 are LGHNA and YSLEER. This CDR3 region has 15 residues. This clone was counted once. Living in 20 to 30 US areas, the participants were between 18 and 89 years of age. Original analysis: It was from reference gene primer amplification that nucleated cell counts were estimated. Produced via immunoSEQ multiplex PCR; TCRdb's table is partial and in-frame only. Clonal size and the V and J genes are those of that table, whereas D and trimming came from the DNA. The data hold about 280,000 clones, with around 87% observed a single time.

Material: PBMCs or T cells enriched from blood (not recorded which). This receptor was taken from a young woman with acute COVID-19. The rearrangement links TRBV4-3 to TRBJ2-4; the match to TRBD1 covers 8 bases. The CDR3 nucleotides read TGCGCCAGCAGCCAAGGACAGGGGTTCGGAAACATTCAGTACTTC. Protein: CASSQGQGFGNIQYF.